What follows describes a single T cell receptor (beta chain). The antigen this receptor binds is unknown. No much larger clone is present one base from it, and per-base qualities are unavailable. The time point label, as the study defines it: baseline before first vaccination. Samples from vaccinated people were obtained from the UK trials COV001 and COV002, which included a single-blind randomized controlled phase 2/3 trial of AZD1222 (ChAdOx1 nCoV-19) in healthy adults. Trial participant PBMC samples were collected at day 0 and day 28 after the second dose for TCRbeta chain sequencing. The CDR3 regions of human TCRbeta chains were analyzed by immunosequencing. Per the original workflow: TCRs in the repertoires were matched against a reference library of SARS-CoV-2-specific TCRs that had been generated with the MIRA antigen-specificity platform. Breadth was defined as the fraction of unique TCRs that were SARS-CoV-2-associated. Depth was defined as the fraction of total T cells that were SARS-CoV-2-associated. Each spike-specific TCR was assigned to its reactive spike region and to a CD4 or CD8 class using the MIRA data. Log10-transformed breadth and depth values were compared by one-way ANOVA with Sidak's multiple comparisons tests. What TCRdb holds here is the immuneACCESS table cut down to in-frame rearrangements. Part of the clones is not present; checked against another copy, under half of the missing clones reflect an unresolved V gene, and the others are unexplained. V and J calls and clone size come straight from that table; D and trimming were deduced from the DNA. The sample contains tens of thousands of clones, roughly 84% of them found a single time. 10% to 15% of the sample goes to the ten largest clones.

Cut back by 5 bases and 0 bases, the V and J ends lie 14 bases apart. The CDR3 covers 15 residues, taking in both the cysteine and the phenylalanine. CDR3 DNA only is kept here, 45 bases in frame from base 1. For CDR1 and CDR2, the germline V gene (reference sequence) lists LNHDA and SQIVND. This specimen comes from a study of T cell responses to AZD1222 COVID-19 vaccine (dated by TCRdb to the early 2020s). In terms of the full investigation: AZD1222 recipients with second doses at about 4 weeks or about 12 weeks were pooled, because spike-specific TCR depth and breadth did not differ between schedules. Trial participants were enrolled by age into 18-55, 56-69 and 70-plus year subgroups, with approximately 150, 28 and 58 TCR-sequenced participants respectively. A total of approximately 240 trial participants underwent TCR sequencing, of whom about 210 had received two doses of AZD1222 and about 25 had received two doses of the MenACWY control vaccine.

The full study reports these points: No day 14 peak-response samples were available, so repertoires were characterized only after the peak T cell response. CD4 TCRs associated with the vaccine covered the entire spike protein, and the dominant responses were in regions 160-218 and 743-854. Participants were mostly white British and included more females than males, and it was suggested by the authors that clonal diversity may have been underestimated. Conclusions about previously exposed vaccinees were limited because only five to seven AZD1222 recipients were SARS-CoV-2 seropositive at baseline. In the small 56-69-year group, the increase in depth fell short of significance, most likely because of low power. After two AZD1222 doses, spike-specific TCR breadth and depth were significantly higher than at day 0 and than in MenACWY recipients. Nearly half of unique spike-specific TCRs reportedly recognized epitopes outside regions mutated in the B.1.351 and B.1.1.7 variants.

The source of this sequence is an adult in good health. The rearrangement combines TRBV19 with TRBJ2-7; the D gene is tentatively TRBD1 or TRBD2, each matching 5 bases. The source was peripheral blood, collected on day 0 of AZD1222 vaccination. For the CDR3, the sequence is CASSPRDGISYEQYF. Here is the DNA: TGTGCCAGTAGTCCCCGGGACGGAATCTCCTACGAGCAGTACTTC.